This TCR beta chain appears in the sequencing data of a study of shared clonotypes between healthy human individuals. Background on the study: Per-donor plates numbered three CD4 naive, three CD4 memory, two CD8 naive and one CD8 memory.

A word on this clone: The antigen remains unidentified.

Deep-level settings were used for running the assay. Generated by immunoSEQ multiplex PCR, the TCRdb table keeps only in-frame clones and is missing some. The table lists some 1.1 million clones, roughly 80% of them singletons. Looked up from germline, CDR1 is WNHNN and CDR2 is SYGVQD (reference sequence). The CDR3 is made up of 14 amino acids. Trimming stripped 6 bases from V and 3 bases from J, with 14 bases between. Notes on the study in general: As a rule, naive subsets had a larger estimated richness than memory subsets.

The clonotype was recovered from a man younger than 30 in good health. Some clones in this sample may be carry-over from other donors' samples. The sequencing sample was made of memory CD4+ T cells from PBMCs. The sample's subset: CD45RA-negative fraction. The gene calls are TRBV10-1 and TRBJ2-5, with a tentative D call TRBD1 (5 bases). The CDR3 region has the DNA TGCGCCAGCAGATCCTCAGGGTGGGAAGAGACCCAGTACTTC. Translation gives CASRSSGWEETQYF.